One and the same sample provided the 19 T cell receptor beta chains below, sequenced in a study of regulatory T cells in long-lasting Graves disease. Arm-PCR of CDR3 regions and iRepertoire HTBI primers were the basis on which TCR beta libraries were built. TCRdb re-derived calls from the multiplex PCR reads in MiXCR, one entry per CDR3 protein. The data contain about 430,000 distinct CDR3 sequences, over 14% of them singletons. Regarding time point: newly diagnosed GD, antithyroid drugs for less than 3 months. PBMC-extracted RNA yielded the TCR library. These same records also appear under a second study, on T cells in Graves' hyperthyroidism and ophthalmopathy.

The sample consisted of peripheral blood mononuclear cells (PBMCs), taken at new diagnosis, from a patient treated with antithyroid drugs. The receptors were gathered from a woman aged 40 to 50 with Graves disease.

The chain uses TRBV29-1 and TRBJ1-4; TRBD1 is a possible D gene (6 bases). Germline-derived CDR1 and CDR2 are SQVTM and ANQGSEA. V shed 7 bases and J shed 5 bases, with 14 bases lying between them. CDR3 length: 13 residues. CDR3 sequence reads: CSATGTGNEKLFF. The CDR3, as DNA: TGCAGCGCCACAGGGACGGGGAATGAAAAACTGTTTTTT.

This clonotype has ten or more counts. CDR3 sequence reads: CAISELLAKETQYF. CDR3 nucleotide sequence: TGTGCCATCAGTGAACTCCTAGCGAAAGAGACCCAGTACTTC. This chain connects TRBV10-3 to TRBJ2-5; possibly TRBD2 for D (6 bases). CDR1 and CDR2 (germline): ENHRY, SYGVKD. The CDR3 is 14 amino acids. The V gene lost 3 bases and the J gene lost 3 bases, with 11 bases spanning the gap.

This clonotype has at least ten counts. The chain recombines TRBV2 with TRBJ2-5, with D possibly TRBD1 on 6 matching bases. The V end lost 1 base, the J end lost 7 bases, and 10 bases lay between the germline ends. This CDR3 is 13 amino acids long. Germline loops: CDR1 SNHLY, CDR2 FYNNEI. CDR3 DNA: TGTGCCAGCAGTGAAGGGGGGCCCGGGACCCAGTACTTC. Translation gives CASSEGGPGTQYF.

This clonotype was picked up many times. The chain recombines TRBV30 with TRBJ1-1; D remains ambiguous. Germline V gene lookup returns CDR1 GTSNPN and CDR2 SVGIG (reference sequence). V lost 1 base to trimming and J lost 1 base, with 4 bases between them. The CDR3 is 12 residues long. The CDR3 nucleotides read TGTGCCTGGAGTGGACAGAACACTGAAGCTTTCTTT. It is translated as CAWSGQNTEAFF. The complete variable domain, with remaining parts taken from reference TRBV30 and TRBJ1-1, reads SQTIHQWPATLVQPVGSPLSLECTVEGTSNPNLYWYRQAAGRGLQLLFYSVGIGQISSEVPQNLSASRPQDRQFILSSKKLLLSDSGFYLCAWSGQNTEAFFGQGTRLTVV.

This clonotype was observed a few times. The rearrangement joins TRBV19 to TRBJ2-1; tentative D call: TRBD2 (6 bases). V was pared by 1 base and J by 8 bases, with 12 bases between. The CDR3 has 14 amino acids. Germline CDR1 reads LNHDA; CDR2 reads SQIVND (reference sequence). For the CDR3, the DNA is TGTGCCAGTAGTATAGTCCTAGCGAGCGATGAGCAGTTCTTC. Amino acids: CASSIVLASDEQFF.

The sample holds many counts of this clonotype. CDR3: CASSPRTTGELFF. The CDR3 nucleotides read TGTGCCAGCAGCCCTAGGACAACCGGGGAGCTGTTTTTT. This chain links TRBV11-2 with TRBJ2-2, with D perhaps TRBD1 (5 bases). CDR1 and CDR2 (germline): SGHAT, FQNNGV. The CDR3 length is 13 residues. V was shortened by 5 bases and J by 5 bases, with 9 bases between the two germline ends.

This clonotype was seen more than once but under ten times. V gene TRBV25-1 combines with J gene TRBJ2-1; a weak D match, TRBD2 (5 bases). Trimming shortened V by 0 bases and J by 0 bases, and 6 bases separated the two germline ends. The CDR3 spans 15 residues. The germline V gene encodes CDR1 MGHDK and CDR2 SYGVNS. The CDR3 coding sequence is TGTGCCAGCAGTGAATATACTAGCTCCTACAATGAGCAGTTCTTC. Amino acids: CASSEYTSSYNEQFF.

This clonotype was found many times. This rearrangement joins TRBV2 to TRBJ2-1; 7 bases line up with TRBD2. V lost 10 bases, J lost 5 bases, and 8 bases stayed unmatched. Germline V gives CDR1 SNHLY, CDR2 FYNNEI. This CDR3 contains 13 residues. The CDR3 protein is CATPGTTDNEQFF. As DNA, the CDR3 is TGTGCCACGCCCGGGACTACAGACAATGAGCAGTTCTTC.

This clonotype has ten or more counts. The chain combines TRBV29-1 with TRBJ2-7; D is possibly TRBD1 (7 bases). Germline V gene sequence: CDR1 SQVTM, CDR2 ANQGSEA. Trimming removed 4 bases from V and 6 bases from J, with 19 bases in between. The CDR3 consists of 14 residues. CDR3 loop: CSVGRDRASAEQYF. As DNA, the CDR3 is TGCAGCGTTGGCCGGGACAGAGCTAGCGCCGAGCAGTACTTC.

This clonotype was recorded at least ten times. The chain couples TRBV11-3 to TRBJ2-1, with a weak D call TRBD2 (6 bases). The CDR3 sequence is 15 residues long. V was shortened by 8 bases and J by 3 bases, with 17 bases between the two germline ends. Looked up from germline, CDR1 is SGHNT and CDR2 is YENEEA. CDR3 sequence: CASSSSVAIYNEQFF. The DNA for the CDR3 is TGTGCCAGCTCCTCTAGCGTCGCGATCTACAATGAGCAGTTCTTC.

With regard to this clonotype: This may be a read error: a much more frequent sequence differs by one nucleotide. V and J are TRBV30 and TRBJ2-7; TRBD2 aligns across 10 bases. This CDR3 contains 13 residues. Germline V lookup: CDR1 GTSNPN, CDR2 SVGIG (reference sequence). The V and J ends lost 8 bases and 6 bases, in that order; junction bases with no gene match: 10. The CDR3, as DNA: TGTGCCCGGAAAGCGGGAGGGCCCGGCGAGCAGTACTTC. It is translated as CARKAGGPGEQYF.

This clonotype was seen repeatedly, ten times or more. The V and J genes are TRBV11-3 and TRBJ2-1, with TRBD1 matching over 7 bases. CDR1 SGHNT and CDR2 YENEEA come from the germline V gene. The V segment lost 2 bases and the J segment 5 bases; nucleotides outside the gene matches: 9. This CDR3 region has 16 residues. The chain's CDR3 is CASSLFADRADNEQFF. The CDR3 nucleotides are TGTGCCAGCAGCTTATTCGCAGACAGGGCCGACAATGAGCAGTTCTTC.

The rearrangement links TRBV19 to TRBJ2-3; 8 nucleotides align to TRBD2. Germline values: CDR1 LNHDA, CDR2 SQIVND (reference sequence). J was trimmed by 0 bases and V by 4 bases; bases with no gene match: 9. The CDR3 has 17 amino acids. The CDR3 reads CASSNPGLASSTDTQYF. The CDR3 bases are TGTGCCAGTAGTAACCCCGGACTAGCTTCTAGCACAGATACGCAGTATTTT.

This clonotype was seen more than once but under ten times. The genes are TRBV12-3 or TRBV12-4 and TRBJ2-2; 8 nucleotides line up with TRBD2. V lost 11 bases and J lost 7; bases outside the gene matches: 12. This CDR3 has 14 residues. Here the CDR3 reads CAGKEAGADGELFF. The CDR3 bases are TGTGCCGGAAAAGAAGCGGGAGCGGACGGGGAGCTGTTTTTT.

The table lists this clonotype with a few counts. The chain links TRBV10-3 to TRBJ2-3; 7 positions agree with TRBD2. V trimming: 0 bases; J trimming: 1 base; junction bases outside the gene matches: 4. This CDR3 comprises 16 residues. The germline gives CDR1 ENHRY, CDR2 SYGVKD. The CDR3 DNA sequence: TGTGCCATCAGTGAGTCGACTGGGGGGGGCACAGATACGCAGTATTTT. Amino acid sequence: CAISESTGGGTDTQYF.

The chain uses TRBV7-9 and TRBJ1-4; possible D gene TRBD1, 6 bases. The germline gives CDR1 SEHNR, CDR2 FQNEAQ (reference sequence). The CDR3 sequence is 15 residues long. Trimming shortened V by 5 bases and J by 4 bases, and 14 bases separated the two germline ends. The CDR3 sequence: CASSAQDSFNEKLFF. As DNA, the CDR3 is TGTGCCAGCAGCGCGCAGGACAGCTTTAATGAAAAACTGTTTTTT.

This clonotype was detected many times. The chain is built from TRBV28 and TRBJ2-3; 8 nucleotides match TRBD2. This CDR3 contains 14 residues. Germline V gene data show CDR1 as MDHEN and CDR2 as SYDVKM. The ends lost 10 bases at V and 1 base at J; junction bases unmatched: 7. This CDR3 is CATSTSGGTDTQYF. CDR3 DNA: TGTGCCACCTCAACTAGCGGAGGCACAGATACGCAGTATTTT.

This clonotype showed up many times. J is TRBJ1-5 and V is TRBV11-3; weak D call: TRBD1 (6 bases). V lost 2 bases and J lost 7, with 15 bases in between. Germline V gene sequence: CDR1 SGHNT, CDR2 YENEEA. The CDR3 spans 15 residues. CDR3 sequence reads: CASSLTGFEDQPQHF. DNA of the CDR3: TGTGCCAGCAGCTTAACAGGGTTTGAGGACCAGCCCCAGCATTTT.

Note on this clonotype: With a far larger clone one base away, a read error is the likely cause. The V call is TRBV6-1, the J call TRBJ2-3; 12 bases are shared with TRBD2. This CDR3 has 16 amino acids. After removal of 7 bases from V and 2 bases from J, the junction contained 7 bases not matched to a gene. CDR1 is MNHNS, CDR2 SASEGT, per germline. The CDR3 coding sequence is TGTGCCAGCAATTCTGGACTAGCGGGATTCACAGATACGCAGTATTTT. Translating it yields CASNSGLAGFTDTQYF.